The 2 T cell receptor beta chains below were found in one sample sequenced in a study of CD8 T cells in Susac syndrome (dated by TCRdb to between 2019 and 2020). Libraries were made using the immunoSEQ multiplex PCR assay. RNA was extracted using the RNeasy kit, and about 0.45 to 1 ug of the RNA was reverse transcribed with random hexamers. In TCRdb, the public reads were trimmed at Q25 with fastp and aligned with MiXCR, with productive beta chains retained. Rows merge per CDR3 protein into single entries with the most common DNA and genes. The sample table records fewer than 200,000 distinct CDR3 sequences; around nine tenths of these occur just once. The ten largest make up around 0.079% of the sample. The sequencing sample was made of CD4+ T cells from PBMCs. These receptors were obtained from a human donor with Susac syndrome.

The CDR3 is CASSSRQILTEAFF. The CDR3 nucleotides are TGTGCCAGCAGCTCCCGACAGATCCTCACTGAAGCTTTCTTT. The chain recombines TRBV7-8 with TRBJ1-1; D perhaps matches TRBD1 (5 bases). V was trimmed by 4 bases and J by 4 bases, leaving 13 bases between them. The CDR3 consists of 14 residues. Per the germline V gene, CDR1 is SGHVS and CDR2 is FQNEAQ.

The rearrangement links TRBV16 to TRBJ1-1; D might be TRBD1 (6 bases). The CDR3 length is 15 residues. The ends were cut back, 2 bases at V and 1 base at J, with 11 bases in the middle. Germline CDR1 KGHSY, CDR2 FQNENV. CDR3 amino acids: CASSQGGLRNTEAFF. Here the CDR3 DNA reads TGTGCCAGCAGCCAAGGGGGCTTGAGGAACACTGAAGCTTTCTTT.